The 32 T cell receptor beta chains presented below share a single source sample, sequenced in a study of T cells in Graves' hyperthyroidism and ophthalmopathy. RNA transcripts served as the template for amplifying TCR beta CDR3 regions. HTBI primers were used for first-round RT-PCR of the TCR CDR3. MiXCR was run by TCRdb on the multiplex PCR reads, yielding one entry per CDR3 protein. This sample has a few hundred thousand distinct CDR3 sequences, with approximately 13% found just once. Sequencing was done on a sample of blood. The receptors originated from a woman younger than 30 with Graves' hyperthyroidism.

In its sample, this clonotype was seen many times. The genes are TRBV10-3 and TRBJ1-2; no reliable D call. Germline assignment: CDR1 ENHRY and CDR2 SYGVKD. This CDR3 region has 12 residues. The ends were cut back, 6 bases at V and 3 bases at J, with 8 bases in the middle. The CDR3 DNA is TGTGCCATCAGCGCGGGTGACTATGGCTACACCTTC. Amino acids: CAISAGDYGYTF.

This clonotype was detected ten times or more. The rearrangement links TRBV5-1 to TRBJ1-1, with D tentatively TRBD1 (5 bases). Germline V CDR1 and CDR2: SGHRS, YFSETQ. Trimming cost V 1 base and J 1 base, with 14 bases left between them. The CDR3 extends over 16 amino acids. The CDR3 coding sequence is TGCGCCAGCAGCTTGTCTTCTTTCGGGGCGAACACTGAAGCTTTCTTT. This gives the protein CASSLSSFGANTEAFF.

This clonotype appeared a few times. This rearrangement joins TRBV20-1 to TRBJ2-5; a weak D match, TRBD2 (5 bases). V gave up 3 bases and J gave up 1 base, with 9 bases separating them. The CDR3 contains 13 residues. Germline loops: CDR1 DFQATT, CDR2 SNEGSKA (reference sequence). The CDR3 bases are TGCAGTGCTAGTAGCGCGCTCCAAGAGACCCAGTACTTC. Translated, it gives CSASSALQETQYF.

With respect to this clonotype: This may be a read error, as it is one base from a much larger clone. J is TRBJ1-6 and V is TRBV18; no clear D. From germline, CDR1 is KGHSH and CDR2 LQKENI. The CDR3 consists of 16 residues. The CDR3 DNA sequence: TGTGCCAGCTCACCACGGTCGAGCTCCCATAATTCACCCCTCCACTTT. It specifies CASSPRSSSHNSPLHF.

This chain uses TRBV12-3 or TRBV12-4 with TRBJ2-1, with 10 bases lining up with TRBD2. The J call may not be correct, given that the DNA end is closer to TRBJ2-7. The CDR3 extends over 16 amino acids. The CDR3 protein is CASSLAGFNSYNEQYF. CDR3 in DNA: TGTGCCAGCTCACTAGCGGGGTTTAATTCCTACAATGAGCAGTACTTC.

This clonotype was detected ten times or more. The chain combines TRBV6-2 or TRBV6-3 with TRBJ1-1; 7 bases are shared with TRBD1. Germline lookup yields CDR1 MNHEY and CDR2 SVGEGT. With 2 bases clipped from V and 5 bases from J, the junction kept 5 bases outside the gene matches. This CDR3 comprises 14 residues. CDR3 nucleotide sequence: TGTGCCAGCAGTTACCCAGGGGGATCGACTGAAGCTTTCTTT. This gives the protein CASSYPGGSTEAFF.

V usage is TRBV4-2 and J usage is TRBJ2-7, with 7 nucleotides matching TRBD1. The CDR3 loop spans 16 amino acids. Trimming took 0 bases from V and 3 from J; bases not matched to a gene: 8. The germline V gene encodes CDR1 LGHNA and CDR2 YNFKEQ. CDR3 residues: CASSQDSNRGGYEQYF. CDR3 sequence (DNA): TGTGCCAGCAGCCAAGACTCGAACAGGGGCGGCTACGAGCAGTACTTC.

This clonotype showed up many times. This chain links TRBV5-4 with TRBJ2-5; tentative D call: TRBD2 (7 bases). Deletions cut 0 bases from V and 3 bases from J, with 12 bases between. In germline, CDR1 is SGHNT, CDR2 YYREEE (reference sequence). This CDR3 is 15 amino acids long. The CDR3: CASSLDRGGKETQYF. The CDR3 coding sequence is TGTGCCAGCAGCTTGGATAGGGGGGGGAAAGAGACCCAGTACTTC.

There are many counts of this clonotype. The chain uses TRBV6-2 or TRBV6-3 and TRBJ2-7; D is possibly TRBD2 (5 bases). V lost 5 bases to trimming and J lost 2 bases, with 16 bases between them. The length of the CDR3 is 15 residues. Germline V gives CDR1 MNHEY, CDR2 SVGEGT. The CDR3 coding sequence is TGTGCCAGCAGTGGACTGGACCTCCTCGCCTACGAGCAGTACTTC. Encoded protein: CASSGLDLLAYEQYF.

This clonotype was observed many times. The rearrangement joins TRBV5-5 to TRBJ2-2; D perhaps matches TRBD2 (6 bases). This CDR3 is 12 amino acids long. V lost 1 base to trimming and J lost 15 bases, with 13 bases between them. In germline, CDR1 is SGHKS, CDR2 YYEKEE (reference sequence). Written as DNA, the CDR3 is TGTGCCAGCAGCTTGAGCGCGGGGAGGATGTTTTTT. Translating it yields CASSLSAGRMFF.

There are many counts of this clonotype. V usage is TRBV7-2 and J usage is TRBJ2-7, with 8 bases lining up with TRBD2. Germline V lookup: CDR1 SGHTA, CDR2 FQGNSA. The J segment lost 1 base and the V segment lost 0 bases, leaving 5 bases of the junction unmatched. This CDR3 has 16 amino acids. CDR3 loop: CASSLAQTSDSYEQYF. CDR3 nucleotide sequence: TGTGCCAGCAGCTTAGCGCAGACTAGCGATTCCTACGAGCAGTACTTC.

V usage is TRBV6-1 and J usage is TRBJ2-3; 13 bases are shared with TRBD2. The length of the CDR3 is 16 residues. Per the germline V gene, CDR1 is MNHNS and CDR2 is SASEGT. V shed 6 bases, J shed 4 bases, and the junction held 7 bases outside the gene matches. The CDR3 loop reads CASRILAGGPADTQYF. Here the CDR3 DNA reads TGTGCCAGCAGAATACTAGCGGGAGGGCCGGCAGATACGCAGTATTTT.

This clonotype was seen many times. This chain connects TRBV28 to TRBJ2-3; perhaps TRBD2 as D (5 bases). The germline CDR1 and CDR2 sequences are MDHEN and SYDVKM. Trimming removed 6 bases from V and 6 bases from J, with 19 bases in between. The CDR3 has 15 amino acids. CDR3 sequence (DNA): TGTGCCAGCAGCGGAGCGGCTCGACCTTTGGATACGCAGTATTTT. Translation: CASSGAARPLDTQYF.

In its sample, this clonotype was seen a few times. The chain employs TRBV5-1 and TRBJ2-3, with 8 positions matching TRBD2. The CDR3 extends over 16 amino acids. V lost 3 bases to trimming and J lost 2 bases; unmatched junction nucleotides: 8. The germline V gene has CDR1 SGHRS and CDR2 YFSETQ. CDR3 coding DNA: TGCGCCAGCAGCTGGTTCGGGGGGGGCTACACAGATACGCAGTATTTT. This gives the protein CASSWFGGGYTDTQYF.

The V call is TRBV5-5, the J call TRBJ2-2; 10 positions match TRBD2. Germline V gene lookup returns CDR1 SGHKS and CDR2 YYEKEE (reference sequence). CDR3 length equals 17 residues. Trimming took 5 bases from V and 0 from J; bases not matched to a gene: 7. The CDR3 DNA sequence: TGTGCCAGCAGTCTCCGAGCGGGGGGGGCGAACACCGGGGAGCTGTTTTTT. Translation gives CASSLRAGGANTGELFF.

This clonotype was observed a few times. This chain uses TRBV14 with TRBJ1-6; D might be TRBD1 (5 bases). CDR3 length equals 13 residues. Per germline, CDR1 SGHDN and CDR2 FVKESK. V lost 4 bases to trimming and J lost 9 bases, with 10 bases between them. Here the CDR3 DNA reads TGTGCCAGCAGCCTTCAGGGTTTTTCACCCCTCCACTTT. It translates to CASSLQGFSPLHF.

In its sample, this clonotype was seen many times. This chain connects TRBV12-3 or TRBV12-4 to TRBJ1-1, with D tentatively TRBD1 (5 bases). The length of the CDR3 is 11 residues. V gave up 5 bases and J gave up 6 bases, with 7 bases separating them. CDR3 DNA sequence: TGTGCCAGCAGTCAGGGTCCTGAAGCTTTCTTT. The encoded protein is CASSQGPEAFF.

This clonotype has only a few counts. The chain has TRBV29-1 and TRBJ1-5; D ambiguous. Germline assignment: CDR1 SQVTM and CDR2 ANQGSEA. Trimming stripped 4 bases from V and 4 bases from J, with 8 bases between. The CDR3 extends over 12 amino acids. The CDR3 DNA is TGCAGCGTTGGAGCTGGGAATCAGCCCCAGCATTTT. It is translated as CSVGAGNQPQHF.

The J gene is TRBJ1-1, the V gene TRBV6-5; D ambiguous. In germline, CDR1 is MNHEY, CDR2 SVGAGI. This CDR3 is built from 15 residues. The V end was cut by 4 bases, the J end by 2 bases, with 14 bases between. The CDR3 coding sequence is TGTGCCAGCAGTTCGGGCGCGGACTTTAACACTGAAGCTTTCTTT. This translates into CASSSGADFNTEAFF.

This clonotype was recorded at least ten times. The chain employs TRBV7-2 and TRBJ2-3; 7 positions agree with TRBD1. This CDR3 spans 15 amino acids. Per the germline V gene, CDR1 is SGHTA and CDR2 is FQGNSA. V was pared by 5 bases and J by 0 bases, with 5 bases of the junction left unmatched. The CDR3 nucleotides read TGTGCCAGCAGCGCACAGGGGCTTAGCACAGATACGCAGTATTTT. Protein sequence: CASSAQGLSTDTQYF.

This clonotype was recorded once. The CDR3 DNA follows: TGTGCCAGCATCGGGGGGGCCTACTACGAGCAGTACTTC. Its protein product is CASIGGAYYEQYF. The V call is TRBV6-1, the J call TRBJ2-7; 8 bases line up with TRBD2. CDR1 MNHNS and CDR2 SASEGT come from the germline V gene. The CDR3 runs 13 residues. The J segment lost 3 bases and the V segment lost 7 bases, leaving 5 bases of the junction unmatched.

This clonotype has a count of ten or more. The chain couples TRBV18 to TRBJ2-5, with a possible D match to TRBD1 (5 bases). Trimming stripped 3 bases from V and 6 bases from J, with 11 bases between. The germline V gene encodes CDR1 KGHSH and CDR2 LQKENI. The CDR3 has 13 amino acids. CDR3 in DNA: TGTGCCAGCTCACCGTCAGGGTTAAAGACCCAGTACTTC. Amino acid sequence: CASSPSGLKTQYF.

This clonotype was detected once. The genes are TRBV7-9 and TRBJ2-1, with D unclear. From germline, CDR1 is SEHNR and CDR2 FQNEAQ (reference sequence). The CDR3 loop spans 15 amino acids. Trimming left V 6 bases short and J 5 bases short, with 17 bases between. The CDR3 reads CASRLPYEVDNEQFF. The CDR3 DNA reads TGTGCCAGCAGACTACCATATGAAGTGGACAATGAGCAGTTCTTC. Full variable domain (remainder filled in from reference TRBV7-9 and TRBJ2-1): DTGVSQNPRHKITKRGQNVTFRCDPISEHNRLYWYRQTLGQGPEFLTYFQNEAQLEKSRLLSDRFSAERPKGSFSTLEIQRTEQGDSAMYLCASRLPYEVDNEQFFGPGTRLTVL.

Ten or more counts support this clonotype. The chain combines TRBV6-1 with TRBJ2-7; 8 positions agree with TRBD1. Germline-derived CDR1 and CDR2 are MNHNS and SASEGT. This CDR3 contains 15 residues. Trimming cost V 5 bases and J 2 bases; bases outside gene matches: 8. The CDR3 coding sequence is TGTGCCAGCAGTCGCTTGGGGACAGGTACCTACGAGCAGTACTTC. It encodes CASSRLGTGTYEQYF.

In its sample, this clonotype was seen many times. CDR3 nucleotide sequence: TGTGCCAGCAGCCGGAAAGGCTCAGGGGGAAAGAAAGACACCATATATTTT. Protein sequence: CASSRKGSGGKKDTIYF. The chain couples TRBV12-3 or TRBV12-4 to TRBJ1-3; TRBD1 agrees at 7 bases. V lost 6 bases, J lost 8 bases, and 19 bases stayed unmatched. This CDR3 comprises 17 residues.

This clonotype appeared many times. The CDR3 nucleotides read TGCAGTATCAGACAGGGGGCGAGGAACACTGAAGCTTTCTTT. Translating it yields CSIRQGARNTEAFF. The rearrangement uses TRBV20-1 and TRBJ1-1, with 10 bases identical to TRBD1. With V trimmed by 8 bases and J by 1 base, 7 bases remained unmatched. The germline V gene encodes CDR1 DFQATT and CDR2 SNEGSKA (reference sequence). This CDR3 contains 14 residues.

This clonotype has a count of ten or more. This chain links TRBV5-1 with TRBJ2-3; 11 bases map to TRBD2. The CDR3 is 14 residues long. J lost 4 bases, V lost 4 bases, and 2 bases had no gene match. The germline V gene has CDR1 SGHRS and CDR2 YFSETQ. CDR3 sequence: CASSALAGADTQYF. For the CDR3, the DNA is TGCGCCAGCAGCGCACTAGCGGGAGCAGATACGCAGTATTTT.

This clonotype was picked up many times. The chain couples TRBV27 to TRBJ1-2; unclear D gene. This CDR3 spans 14 amino acids. The germline V gene has CDR1 MNHEY and CDR2 SMNVEV (reference sequence). V was clipped by 4 bases and J by 1 base, with 10 bases between them. The CDR3 is CASSSQEVNYGYTF. The CDR3, as DNA: TGTGCCAGCAGTTCACAAGAGGTTAACTATGGCTACACCTTC.

The chain recombines TRBV4-1 with TRBJ2-1; 8 bases agree with TRBD2. The junction had 5 bases not matched to a gene; V was cut back by 3 bases and J by 1 base. CDR3 length equals 16 residues. CDR1 is MGHRA and CDR2 is YSYEKL in the germline V gene. The CDR3 DNA reads TGCGCCAGCAGCCATTCCGGGGGGGCTTCCTACAATGAGCAGTTCTTC. As protein: CASSHSGGASYNEQFF.

The gene calls are TRBV5-1 and TRBJ2-2; the D gene is possibly TRBD2 (5 bases). The germline gives CDR1 SGHRS, CDR2 YFSETQ. V lost 0 bases, J lost 3 bases, and 12 bases lay in between. This CDR3 has 16 residues. For the CDR3, the DNA is TGCGCCAGCAGCTTGGATAGCGTACTATACACCGGGGAGCTGTTTTTT. It encodes CASSLDSVLYTGELFF.

In regard to this clonotype: This could be a read error, since a much larger clone is one nucleotide away. The V and J genes are TRBV20-1 and TRBJ1-2, with 9 bases identical to TRBD1. Germline CDR1 DFQATT, CDR2 SNEGSKA (reference sequence). V shed 1 base, J shed 3 bases, and the junction held 0 bases outside the gene matches. The CDR3 consists of 13 residues. CDR3 sequence (DNA): TGCAGTGCTAGAGGACAGGGGGACTATGGCTACACCTTC. Translation: CSARGQGDYGYTF.

This clonotype has at least ten counts. This rearrangement joins TRBV5-1 to TRBJ1-3, with 7 bases that match TRBD1. Germline CDR1 SGHRS, CDR2 YFSETQ. V was pared by 6 bases and J by 0 bases, with 9 bases of the junction left unmatched. The CDR3 length is 16 residues. The CDR3 DNA reads as TGCGCCAGCACCGCGACAGGGCGGACCTCTGGAAACACCATATATTTT. It specifies CASTATGRTSGNTIYF.